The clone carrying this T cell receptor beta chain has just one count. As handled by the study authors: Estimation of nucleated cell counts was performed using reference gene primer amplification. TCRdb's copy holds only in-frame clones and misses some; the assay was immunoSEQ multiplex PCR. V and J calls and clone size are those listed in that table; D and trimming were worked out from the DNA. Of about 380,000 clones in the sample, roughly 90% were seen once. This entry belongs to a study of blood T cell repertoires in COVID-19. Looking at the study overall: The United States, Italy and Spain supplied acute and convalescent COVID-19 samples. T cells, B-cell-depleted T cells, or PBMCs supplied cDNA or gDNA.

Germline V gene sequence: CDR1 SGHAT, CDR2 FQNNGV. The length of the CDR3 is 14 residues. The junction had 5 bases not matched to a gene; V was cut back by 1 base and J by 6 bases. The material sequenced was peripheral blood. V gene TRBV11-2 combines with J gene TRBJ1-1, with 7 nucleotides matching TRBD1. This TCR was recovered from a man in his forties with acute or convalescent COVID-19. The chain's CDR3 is CASSLGTGESEAFF. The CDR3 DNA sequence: TGTGCCAGCAGCTTAGGGACAGGTGAATCTGAAGCTTTCTTT.